This record covers a single T cell receptor beta chain. Its specificity is unknown. TCRdb passed the reads through MiXCR, listing each CDR3 protein once. The profile shows approximately 300,000 distinct CDR3 sequences, 25% to 30% of them singletons. The data originate from a study of T cell repertoires in cytomegalovirus infection. Turning to the study itself: CMV epitopes used comprised recently identified HLA-C-restricted ones and well-studied HLA-B-restricted ones.

V was pared by 1 base and J by 6 bases, with 13 bases between. CDR1 is SGHTA and CDR2 is FQGTGA in the germline V gene. This CDR3 spans 15 amino acids. General study findings and limits: Dominant in the ex vivo response were TCR beta clonotypes restricted by HLA-C and specific for CMV. Accumulated public TCR beta family frequency recognized individuals carrying CMV together with the relevant HLA.

J is TRBJ2-1 and V is TRBV7-3; D is possibly TRBD2 (6 bases). This receptor was identified in a human donor in good health (CMV status not recorded). Some clones in this sample may be carry-over from other donors' samples. This sample comprised cultured PBMCs, obtained from culture after CMV antigen stimulation. CDR3 sequence: CASSLRGEAGNEQFF. In DNA, the CDR3 is TGTGCCAGCAGCTTAAGGGGGGAGGCTGGCAATGAGCAGTTCTTC.